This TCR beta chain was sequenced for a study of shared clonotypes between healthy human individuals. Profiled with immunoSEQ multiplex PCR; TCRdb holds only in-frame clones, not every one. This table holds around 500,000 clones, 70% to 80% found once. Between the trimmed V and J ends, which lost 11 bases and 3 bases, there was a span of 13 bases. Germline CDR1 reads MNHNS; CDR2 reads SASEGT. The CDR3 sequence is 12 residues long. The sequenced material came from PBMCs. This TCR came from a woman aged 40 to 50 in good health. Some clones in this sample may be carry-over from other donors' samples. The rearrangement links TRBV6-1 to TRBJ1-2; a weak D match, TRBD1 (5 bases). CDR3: CAGQGTYYGYTF. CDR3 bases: TGTGCCGGGCAGGGAACCTACTATGGCTACACCTTC.